Presented here are 28 T cell receptor beta chains from one specimen sequenced in a study of cytotoxic CD8 clonotypes in ibrutinib-treated CLL. Profiled with immunoSEQ multiplex PCR; TCRdb holds only in-frame clones, not every one. The sample includes approximately 45,000 clones, approximately 65% of them seen just once. Sequences were derived from PBMCs, sampled after 24 months of ibrutinib treatment. Every receptor here comes from a human donor with chronic lymphocytic leukemia.

The CDR3 DNA reads TGTGCCAGCAGTGGAGCTGGAACGATTGTTAGGACAGTCAACAGGGAGCAGTTCTTC. Protein sequence: CASSGAGTIVRTVNREQFF. This chain joins TRBV2 and TRBJ2-1; D might be TRBD1 (6 bases). V lost 4 bases and J lost 10, with 32 bases in between. From germline, CDR1 is SNHLY and CDR2 FYNNEI. The CDR3 is 19 residues long.

The chain recombines TRBV2 with TRBJ1-2; perhaps TRBD1 as D (5 bases). This CDR3 region has 13 residues. CDR1 is SNHLY, CDR2 FYNNEI, per germline. V lost 7 bases to trimming and J lost 5 bases, with 14 bases between them. The CDR3 DNA reads as TGTGCCAGCAAGGGGACCAGGGTTTATGGCTACACCTTC. Translation gives CASKGTRVYGYTF.

This chain connects TRBV2 to TRBJ2-1, with TRBD2 identical over 7 bases. The V gene end was trimmed by 7 bases and the J gene end by 3 bases; junction bases not matched to a gene: 3. The length of the CDR3 is 13 residues. The germline V gene encodes CDR1 SNHLY and CDR2 FYNNEI. This CDR3 reads CASIGLGYNEQFF. The CDR3 region has the DNA TGTGCCAGCATAGGACTAGGCTACAATGAGCAGTTCTTC.

This rearrangement joins TRBV29-1 to TRBJ2-5; no reliable D call. This CDR3 is 12 amino acids long. From germline, CDR1 is SQVTM and CDR2 ANQGSEA. Trimming removed 6 bases at V and 3 bases at J, with 11 bases between. CDR3 bases: TGCAGCGTGGTCGGAGCTAAAGAGACCCAGTACTTC. Translation gives CSVVGAKETQYF.

The chain carries TRBV2 and TRBJ2-1; the D gene could be TRBD1 or TRBD2 (6 bases each). The length of the CDR3 is 14 residues. Between the trimmed V and J ends, which lost 8 bases and 5 bases, there was a span of 16 bases. From germline, CDR1 is SNHLY and CDR2 FYNNEI. The CDR3: CASSGVRRDNEQFF. Here the CDR3 DNA reads TGTGCCAGCTCAGGGGTCCGGAGGGACAATGAGCAGTTCTTC.

This clone showed up just a few times. This chain joins TRBV5-1 and TRBJ1-1, with D perhaps matching TRBD1 (6 bases). The CDR3 runs to 14 residues. Germline V gene lookup returns CDR1 SGHRS and CDR2 YFSETQ. V was clipped by 4 bases and J by 4 bases, with 14 bases between them. CDR3: CASSPINRATEAFF. The CDR3 DNA follows: TGCGCCAGCAGCCCAATAAACAGGGCCACTGAAGCTTTCTTT.

The chain joins TRBV5-1 to TRBJ1-1, with D unresolved. Germline CDR1 reads SGHRS; CDR2 reads YFSETQ. V was pared by 1 base and J by 0 bases, with 7 bases between. The CDR3 contains 14 residues. The CDR3 DNA sequence: TGCGCCAGCAGCTTGCAACCCATGAACACTGAAGCTTTCTTT. It is translated as CASSLQPMNTEAFF.

This chain joins TRBV2 and TRBJ1-1; possible D gene TRBD1, 6 bases. Trimming stripped 7 bases from V and 9 bases from J, with 12 bases between. There are 11 residues in the CDR3. Germline CDR1 and CDR2: SNHLY and FYNNEI. The CDR3 loop is CASTDRTQAFF. The DNA of the CDR3 is TGTGCCAGCACCGACAGGACTCAAGCTTTCTTT.

This clone showed up just a few times. V usage is TRBV19 and J usage is TRBJ2-1; TRBD1 aligns across 7 bases. The CDR3 extends over 12 amino acids. Germline loops: CDR1 LNHDA, CDR2 SQIVND (reference sequence). V shed 5 bases and J 15 bases; nucleotides not matched to a gene: 10. DNA for the CDR3: TGTGCCAGTAGTTTTACCAGACAGGGTCCGTTCTTC. This encodes CASSFTRQGPFF.

V is TRBV19 and J is TRBJ1-2; TRBD1 matches at 8 bases. Germline CDR1 reads LNHDA; CDR2 reads SQIVND (reference sequence). The V segment lost 6 bases and the J segment 3 bases; nucleotides outside the gene matches: 9. CDR3 length equals 15 residues. CDR3 DNA sequence: TGTGCCAGTAGCGAACAGGGACAGGAGTACTATGGCTACACCTTC. This sequence encodes CASSEQGQEYYGYTF.

This clone was found a few times. Other DNA sequences from this sample encode an identical CDR3 as well. This rearrangement joins TRBV7-2 to TRBJ2-7; D gene ambiguous. The V end lost 1 base, the J end lost 6 bases, and 10 bases lay between the germline ends. Germline CDR1 is SGHTA and CDR2 is FQGNSA. CDR3 length equals 13 residues. CDR3 residues: CASSLDPGGEQYF. The DNA for the CDR3 is TGTGCCAGCAGCTTAGACCCGGGCGGCGAGCAGTACTTC.

The chain couples TRBV19 to TRBJ2-7; D may be TRBD1 (5 bases). In germline, CDR1 is LNHDA, CDR2 SQIVND (reference sequence). Trimming removed 1 base at V and 0 bases at J, with 7 bases between. This CDR3 contains 14 residues. CDR3 sequence: CASSIGQSSYEQYF. The CDR3 nucleotides read TGTGCCAGTAGTATAGGACAGAGCTCCTACGAGCAGTACTTC.

This clone showed up just a few times. The chain joins TRBV7-3 to TRBJ2-3; the match to TRBD2 covers 8 bases. V shed 5 bases and J 0 bases; nucleotides not matched to a gene: 7. CDR1 is SGHTA, CDR2 FQGTGA, per germline. The CDR3 is 16 residues long. CDR3 in amino acids: CASSPLTSASTDTQYF. Here the CDR3 DNA reads TGTGCCAGCAGCCCATTGACTAGCGCGAGCACAGATACGCAGTATTTT. The full variable domain, rest sourced from reference TRBV7-3 and TRBJ2-3, is GAGVSQTPSNKVTEKGKYVELRCDPISGHTALYWYRQSLGQGPEFLIYFQGTGAADDSGLPNDRFFAVRPEGSVSTLKIQRTERGDSAVYLCASSPLTSASTDTQYFGPGTRLTVL.

This sequence joins TRBV2 and TRBJ2-4; the D is unclear. Trimming pared 5 bases from V and 0 bases from J, leaving 14 bases between. CDR3 length equals 16 residues. From germline, CDR1 is SNHLY and CDR2 FYNNEI. In DNA, the CDR3 is TGTGCCAGCAGTTACGGACCCACTCGAGCCAAAAACATTCAGTACTTC. Its protein is CASSYGPTRAKNIQYF. The full variable domain, in which reference TRBV2 and TRBJ2-4 provide the parts outside the CDR3, is EPEVTQTPSHQVTQMGQEVILRCVPISNHLYFYWYRQILGQKVEFLVSFYNNEISEKSEIFDDQFSVERPDGSNFTLKIRSTKLEDSAMYFCASSYGPTRAKNIQYFGAGTRLSVL.

This chain uses TRBV2 with TRBJ2-3; the match to TRBD2 covers 11 bases. CDR1 and CDR2 from the germline V gene are SNHLY and FYNNEI. Trimming cost V 4 bases and J 2 bases; bases outside gene matches: 17. This CDR3 is built from 20 residues. CDR3 coding DNA: TGTGCCAGCAGTGTTTCCGGGACTAGCGGACACGTTTCCCTCACAGATACGCAGTATTTT. This sequence encodes CASSVSGTSGHVSLTDTQYF.

The chain has TRBV5-1 and TRBJ2-7; TRBD1 agrees at 9 bases. J lost 6 bases, V lost 5 bases, and 6 bases had no gene match. This CDR3 comprises 13 residues. CDR1 is SGHRS, CDR2 YFSETQ, per germline. The CDR3 DNA sequence: TGCGCCAGCAGGGCCGGGACAGGGCGCGAGCAGTACTTC. Protein: CASRAGTGREQYF.

This chain connects TRBV28 to TRBJ1-5; no firm D call. The germline CDR1 and CDR2 sequences are MDHEN and SYDVKM. The V end was cut by 2 bases, the J end by 0 bases, with 20 bases between. The CDR3 loop spans 19 amino acids. DNA of the CDR3: TGTGCCAGCAGTTTAAGACCGAGCCACGTCCGCTATAGCAATCAGCCCCAGCATTTT. Residues: CASSLRPSHVRYSNQPQHF. Full variable domain (rest looked up from reference TRBV28 and TRBJ1-5): DVKVTQSSRYLVKRTGEKVFLECVQDMDHENMFWYRQDPGLGLRLIYFSYDVKMKEKGDIPEGYSVSREKKERFSLILESASTNQTSMYLCASSLRPSHVRYSNQPQHFGDGTRLSIL.

Only a few counts were recorded for this clone. This rearrangement joins TRBV27 to TRBJ2-7; either TRBD1 or TRBD2 may supply D (5 bases each). This CDR3 contains 13 residues. Trimming left V 5 bases short and J 2 bases short, with 10 bases between. Germline V lookup: CDR1 MNHEY, CDR2 SMNVEV (reference sequence). The CDR3 loop reads CASSLGRTYEQYF. CDR3 bases: TGTGCCAGCAGTCTGGGACGGACCTACGAGCAGTACTTC.

The V and J genes are TRBV7-3 and TRBJ2-2; D remains unclear. Deletions cut 6 bases from V and 0 bases from J, with 5 bases between. In germline, CDR1 is SGHTA, CDR2 FQGTGA. The CDR3 runs 13 residues. The CDR3 region has the DNA TGTGCCAGCAGGAGCTCGAACACCGGGGAGCTGTTTTTT. This sequence encodes CASRSSNTGELFF.

This sequence joins TRBV5-1 and TRBJ2-2, with D hard to call. V was clipped by 5 bases and J by 2 bases, with 16 bases between them. CDR3 length: 16 amino acids. Germline values: CDR1 SGHRS, CDR2 YFSETQ. The CDR3 coding sequence is TGCGCCAGCAGTTACCAAACTACTATCAACACCGGGGAGCTGTTTTTT. Encoded protein: CASSYQTTINTGELFF. Using reference TRBV5-1 and TRBJ2-2 for the parts outside the CDR3, the full variable domain is KAGVTQTPRYLIKTRGQQVTLSCSPISGHRSVSWYQQTPGQGLQFLFEYFSETQRNKGNFPGRFSGRQFSNSRSEMNVSTLELGDSALYLCASSYQTTINTGELFFGEGSRLTVL.

V gene TRBV4-1 combines with J gene TRBJ2-7; the match to TRBD2 covers 7 bases. Germline V CDR1 and CDR2: MGHRA, YSYEKL. CDR3 length: 13 amino acids. J was trimmed by 0 bases and V by 4 bases; bases with no gene match: 0. The CDR3 reads CASSPSGSYEQYF. DNA of the CDR3: TGCGCCAGCAGCCCTAGCGGCTCCTACGAGCAGTACTTC.

This clone was seen ten or more times. V and J are TRBV6-5 and TRBJ1-4, with D unresolved. The V end was cut by 0 bases, the J end by 2 bases, with 7 bases between. Germline assignment: CDR1 MNHEY and CDR2 SVGAGI. The CDR3 contains 15 residues. The DNA for the CDR3 is TGTGCCAGCAGTTACTCCGGATCTACTAATGAAAAACTGTTTTTT. Amino acids: CASSYSGSTNEKLFF.

This chain joins TRBV19 and TRBJ2-5; 9 bases align to TRBD1. Trimming at V came to 3 bases and at J to 5 bases, leaving 10 bases not matched to a gene. The CDR3 sequence is 16 residues long. CDR1 LNHDA and CDR2 SQIVND come from the germline V gene (reference sequence). CDR3 residues: CASSINPTGGKETQYF. CDR3 bases: TGTGCCAGTAGTATCAATCCAACAGGGGGCAAGGAGACCCAGTACTTC.

Here the CDR3 reads CASSYSWAAYEQYF. The CDR3 DNA sequence: TGTGCCAGCAGTTACAGTTGGGCTGCCTACGAGCAGTACTTC. The V gene is TRBV6-5, the J gene TRBJ2-7, with D unresolved. Germline values: CDR1 MNHEY, CDR2 SVGAGI. The V and J ends lost 2 bases and 2 bases respectively, with 10 bases between them. This CDR3 contains 14 residues.

The V call is TRBV9, the J call TRBJ2-2; D is unresolved. Germline CDR1 SGDLS, CDR2 YYNGEE. This CDR3 comprises 14 residues. Trimming removed 0 bases at V and 4 bases at J, with 7 bases between. The CDR3 loop reads CASSVGDFTGELFF. CDR3 DNA: TGTGCCAGCAGCGTAGGGGATTTCACCGGGGAGCTGTTTTTT.

The rearrangement joins TRBV28 to TRBJ2-5, with 10 bases lining up with TRBD2. Trimming took 5 bases from V and 5 from J; bases not matched to a gene: 8. The CDR3 runs to 15 residues. Germline loops: CDR1 MDHEN, CDR2 SYDVKM. CDR3 amino acids: CASSPISGRAETQYF. The CDR3 nucleotides are TGTGCCAGCAGTCCCATAAGCGGGAGGGCCGAGACCCAGTACTTC.

J is TRBJ2-7 and V is TRBV28; 10 bases line up with TRBD1. Germline trimming cut 6 bases from V and 2 bases from J; bases unmatched to any gene: 4. This CDR3 is 14 amino acids long. Germline assignment: CDR1 MDHEN and CDR2 SYDVKM. The CDR3 protein is CASRTGTGAYEQYF. The CDR3 DNA reads as TGTGCCAGCAGAACCGGGACAGGGGCCTACGAGCAGTACTTC.

A few counts support this clone. The chain links TRBV6-1 to TRBJ2-1, with D possibly matching TRBD2 (6 bases). The CDR3 extends over 15 amino acids. The germline V gene encodes CDR1 MNHNS and CDR2 SASEGT. Deletions cut 4 bases from V and 0 bases from J, with 10 bases between. This chain's CDR3 is CASSVSGSSYNEQFF. CDR3 DNA: TGTGCCAGCAGTGTTAGCGGAAGCTCCTACAATGAGCAGTTCTTC.